This T cell receptor beta chain stems from a study of blood T cell repertoires in COVID-19. For the study at large: The United States, Italy and Spain were the sources of the acute and convalescent COVID-19 samples. In each case, the material was cDNA or gDNA derived from T cells, B-cell-depleted T cells, or PBMCs.

The V gene lost 1 base and the J gene lost 8 bases, with 12 bases spanning the gap. This CDR3 has 13 residues. Germline loops: CDR1 SQVTM, CDR2 ANQGSEA. Methods used by the authors: Estimation of nucleated cell counts relied on the amplification of reference gene primers. Clones were sequenced by immunoSEQ multiplex PCR, and TCRdb holds only the in-frame ones, with some missing. V and J calls and clone size are as listed in that table; D and trimming were resolved from the DNA. This sample has 300,000 to 400,000 clones, with roughly 88% found just once. The genes are TRBV29-1 and TRBJ1-5; maybe TRBD1 (5 bases). This TCR was sampled from a woman aged 45 to 65 with active or convalescent COVID-19. The specimen sequenced was peripheral blood. DNA for the CDR3: TGCAGCGTTGAAGCGGGACTAGGGGAGCCCCAGCATTTT. Protein sequence: CSVEAGLGEPQHF.